These 21 T cell receptor beta chains came from one sample sequenced in a study of cytotoxic CD8 clonotypes in ibrutinib-treated CLL. Generated by immunoSEQ multiplex PCR, the TCRdb table keeps only in-frame clones and is missing some. This table has some 150,000 clones, around 80% appearing once. The sample in question was PBMCs, obtained after 12 months of ibrutinib treatment. These receptor sequences come from a human donor with chronic lymphocytic leukemia.

V is TRBV9 and J is TRBJ2-3, with D unclear. The CDR3 length is 14 residues. Germline-derived CDR1 and CDR2 are SGDLS and YYNGEE. V was cut by 0 bases and J by 2 bases, with 7 bases left in between. CDR3 residues: CASSVDVITDTQYF. CDR3 DNA: TGTGCCAGCAGCGTAGATGTGATCACAGATACGCAGTATTTT.

This chain's CDR3 is CASSLDLLGNTEAFF. CDR3 DNA sequence: TGCGCCAGCAGCTTGGACCTCCTCGGGAACACTGAAGCTTTCTTT. The rearrangement uses TRBV5-1 and TRBJ1-1; no firm D call. Germline values: CDR1 SGHRS, CDR2 YFSETQ. The length of the CDR3 is 15 residues. The V and J ends lost 0 bases and 1 base respectively, with 10 bases between them.

V gene TRBV7-2 combines with J gene TRBJ2-7, with 10 bases lining up with TRBD2. The J segment lost 0 bases and the V segment lost 7 bases, leaving 12 bases of the junction unmatched. This CDR3 has 17 residues. Germline V gene sequence: CDR1 SGHTA, CDR2 FQGNSA. The CDR3 spells CASTQGRLAGGSYEQYF. CDR3 nucleotides: TGTGCCAGCACCCAGGGGCGGTTAGCGGGAGGCTCCTACGAGCAGTACTTC.

The chain couples TRBV28 to TRBJ2-2; 13 bases match TRBD2. The CDR3 spans 20 residues. Germline V lookup: CDR1 MDHEN, CDR2 SYDVKM. V trimming: 6 bases; J trimming: 5 bases; junction bases outside the gene matches: 18. The CDR3 protein is CASSGWTSGSIFSGTGELFF. CDR3 DNA: TGTGCCAGCAGCGGATGGACTAGCGGGAGTATTTTTAGCGGGACCGGGGAGCTGTTTTTT. The full variable domain, completed using reference TRBV28 and TRBJ2-2, is DVKVTQSSRYLVKRTGEKVFLECVQDMDHENMFWYRQDPGLGLRLIYFSYDVKMKEKGDIPEGYSVSREKKERFSLILESASTNQTSMYLCASSGWTSGSIFSGTGELFFGEGSRLTVL.

The chain joins TRBV7-3 to TRBJ2-1, with 12 bases matching TRBD2. The germline gives CDR1 SGHTA, CDR2 FQGTGA. The CDR3 runs to 15 residues. J gave up 6 bases and V 5 bases, and 5 bases lay outside the gene matches. In nucleotides, the CDR3 is TGTGCCAGCAGCATGACTAGCGGGAGTGGCAATGAGCAGTTCTTC. Translating it yields CASSMTSGSGNEQFF.

The chain carries TRBV25-1 and TRBJ1-1; D is perhaps TRBD1 (6 bases). Germline CDR1 MGHDK, CDR2 SYGVNS. The CDR3 is 17 residues long. V dropped 2 bases and J dropped 3 bases, with 19 bases sitting between them. DNA of the CDR3: TGTGCCAGCAGTGAAAAGGGCCTTTGGGGGGCCTACACTGAAGCTTTCTTT. Encoded protein: CASSEKGLWGAYTEAFF.

CDR3 sequence (DNA): TGTGCCAGCAGTGAGACAGGACCCTACAATGAGCAGTTCTTC. The encoded protein is CASSETGPYNEQFF. The chain has TRBV28 and TRBJ2-1; possible D gene TRBD1, 6 bases. The CDR3 is 14 residues long. Germline V CDR1 and CDR2: MDHEN, SYDVKM. V lost 5 bases and J lost 2, with 10 bases in between.

This chain connects TRBV19 to TRBJ1-1; tentatively, D is TRBD1 (6 bases). Trimming took 3 bases from V and 3 from J, leaving 23 bases between them. From germline, CDR1 is LNHDA and CDR2 SQIVND (reference sequence). This CDR3 has 18 amino acids. The CDR3 DNA is TGTGCCAGTAGTATGCTGGGTGACAGGCTAAAGAGGGACACTGAAGCTTTCTTT. Translating gives CASSMLGDRLKRDTEAFF.

The chain couples TRBV15 to TRBJ1-1; TRBD1 is a possible D gene (6 bases). V was pared by 1 base and J by 8 bases, with 17 bases between. CDR1 and CDR2 (germline): LNHNV, YYDKDF (reference sequence). This CDR3 is built from 15 residues. DNA of the CDR3: TGTGCCACCAGCAGAGTATCGACAGGCCTCCTAGAAGCTTTCTTT. Translated: CATSRVSTGLLEAFF.

The chain links TRBV30 to TRBJ1-1; D call uncertain. Germline lookup yields CDR1 GTSNPN and CDR2 SVGIG (reference sequence). The V end was cut by 0 bases, the J end by 4 bases, with 6 bases between. The CDR3 is 12 residues long. In DNA form, the CDR3 reads TGTGCCTGGAGTGTTTGGGCCACTGAAGCTTTCTTT. The encoded protein is CAWSVWATEAFF.

This clone was observed a single time. This rearrangement joins TRBV5-1 to TRBJ2-3; D might be TRBD2 (6 bases). The CDR3 has 14 amino acids. Trimming left V 7 bases short and J 5 bases short, with 17 bases between. CDR1 SGHRS and CDR2 YFSETQ come from the germline V gene. The CDR3 loop is CASFDVAEGDTQYF. The CDR3 DNA sequence: TGCGCCAGCTTCGACGTAGCGGAGGGAGATACGCAGTATTTT. The full variable domain, rest sourced from reference TRBV5-1 and TRBJ2-3, is KAGVTQTPRYLIKTRGQQVTLSCSPISGHRSVSWYQQTPGQGLQFLFEYFSETQRNKGNFPGRFSGRQFSNSRSEMNVSTLELGDSALYLCASFDVAEGDTQYFGPGTRLTVL.

This sequence joins TRBV4-1 and TRBJ2-7, with TRBD1 matching over 7 bases. The CDR3 sequence is 15 residues long. J gave up 3 bases and V 3 bases, and 8 bases lay outside the gene matches. From germline, CDR1 is MGHRA and CDR2 YSYEKL. CDR3 in amino acids: CASSQRTGEIYEQYF. The CDR3 coding sequence is TGCGCCAGCAGCCAGCGGACAGGAGAGATCTACGAGCAGTACTTC.

The chain recombines TRBV5-6 with TRBJ2-3, with 8 bases identical to TRBD2. This CDR3 has 16 residues. J was trimmed by 1 base and V by 0 bases; bases with no gene match: 4. Germline CDR1 is SGHDT and CDR2 is YYEEEE. The CDR3 bases are TGTGCCAGCAGCTTGGTGCGCGGGGGGCGCACAGATACGCAGTATTTT. Its protein product is CASSLVRGGRTDTQYF.

The V gene is TRBV19, the J gene TRBJ1-1, with a tentative D call TRBD1 (5 bases). Trimming stripped 2 bases from V and 11 bases from J, with 18 bases between. The CDR3 extends over 14 amino acids. Germline CDR1 LNHDA, CDR2 SQIVND (reference sequence). The CDR3 here is CASSISPPGSPAFF. Written as DNA, the CDR3 is TGTGCCAGTAGTATATCCCCTCCAGGGTCGCCGGCTTTCTTT.

Points on this clone: The same CDR3 also results from other DNA sequences found in this sample. The rearrangement joins TRBV19 to TRBJ1-2; possible D gene TRBD1, 5 bases. The CDR3 contains 13 residues. CDR1 and CDR2 (germline): LNHDA, SQIVND (reference sequence). V was trimmed by 4 bases and J by 11 bases, leaving 17 bases between them. For the CDR3, the DNA is TGTGCCAGTAGTACCCGGACATTTTCTGGTTACACCTTC. Its translation: CASSTRTFSGYTF.

CDR3 amino acids: CAISEYDRDGSPLHF. CDR3 in DNA: TGTGCCATCAGTGAGTACGACAGGGACGGATCACCCCTCCACTTT. The gene calls are TRBV10-3 and TRBJ1-6, with TRBD1 matching 7 bases. Germline CDR1 and CDR2: ENHRY and SYGVKD. The J segment lost 10 bases and the V segment lost 1 base, leaving 7 bases of the junction unmatched. The CDR3 runs 15 residues.

This chain's CDR3 is CASSQVILLAGGGNEQYF. In DNA form, the CDR3 reads TGCGCCAGCAGCCAAGTAATCTTGCTAGCGGGAGGAGGCAACGAGCAGTACTTC. V usage is TRBV4-1 and J usage is TRBJ2-7; 11 bases agree with TRBD2. Germline V gives CDR1 MGHRA, CDR2 YSYEKL. With 1 base clipped from V and 5 bases from J, the junction kept 13 bases outside the gene matches. This CDR3 region has 18 residues.

This clone was observed a single time. The chain uses TRBV18 and TRBJ2-7; D perhaps matches TRBD2 (7 bases). The V gene lost 1 base and the J gene lost 3 bases, with 16 bases spanning the gap. There are 16 residues in the CDR3. The germline CDR1 and CDR2 sequences are KGHSH and LQKENI. The CDR3 here is CASSPRVAGEGYEQYF. In DNA form, the CDR3 reads TGTGCCAGCTCACCACGGGTGGCAGGGGAGGGCTACGAGCAGTACTTC. The whole variable domain, remainder taken from reference TRBV18 and TRBJ2-7, is NAGVMQNPRHLVRRRGQEARLRCSPMKGHSHVYWYRQLPEEGLKFMVYLQKENIIDESGMPKERFSAEFPKEGPSILRIQQVVRGDSAAYFCASSPRVAGEGYEQYFGPGTRLTVT.

This clone showed up just once. In DNA form, the CDR3 reads TGCGCCAGCAGCTTGGCTACACTAGCGGGAGGTAGCACAGATACGCAGTATTTT. This encodes CASSLATLAGGSTDTQYF. The J gene is TRBJ2-3, the V gene TRBV5-1; TRBD2 matches at 12 bases. Germline CDR1 and CDR2: SGHRS and YFSETQ. The CDR3 runs to 18 residues. V gave up 0 bases and J gave up 0 bases; unmatched junction bases: 5.

This clone appeared a single time. V gene TRBV4-3 combines with J gene TRBJ2-7; 7 positions match TRBD2. The trim removed 1 base at V and 5 bases at J, leaving 5 bases unmatched. Germline V lookup: CDR1 LGHNA, CDR2 YSLEER. The CDR3 covers 14 residues. CDR3 nucleotides: TGCGCCAGCAGCCAAGGGACTAGATCGGACGAGCAGTACTTC. Its translation: CASSQGTRSDEQYF.

This clone was seen a few times. The genes are TRBV15 and TRBJ1-4; no clear D gene. The V end lost 1 base, the J end lost 8 bases, and 8 bases lay between the germline ends. The germline CDR1 and CDR2 sequences are LNHNV and YYDKDF (reference sequence). The length of the CDR3 is 13 residues. The CDR3 sequence: CATSRAKGEKLFF. The CDR3 DNA is TGTGCCACCAGCAGAGCCAAGGGCGAAAAACTGTTTTTT.